A single sample gave rise to the 15 T cell receptor beta chains below, sequenced in a study. Using its own MiXCR run on the RT-PCR reads, TCRdb lists one record per CDR3 protein. The repertoire holds 550,000 to 750,000 distinct CDR3 sequences, with more than 13% as singletons. Sequencing was performed on memory CD4+ T cells from blood. Source of these receptors: a female donor in good health, serving as a healthy control.

This chain links TRBV9 with TRBJ1-2, with TRBD1 as a possible D gene (6 bases). Germline values: CDR1 SGDLS, CDR2 YYNGEE. Trimming shortened V by 4 bases and J by 4 bases, and 17 bases separated the two germline ends. CDR3 length: 15 residues. The CDR3 reads CASSPGITGSYGYTF. As DNA, the CDR3 is TGTGCCAGCAGCCCGGGAATAACAGGGTCCTATGGCTACACCTTC. Looking up the rest from reference TRBV9 and TRBJ1-2 gives the full variable domain: DSGVTQTPKHLITATGQRVTLRCSPRSGDLSVYWYQQSLDQGLQFLIQYYNGEERAKGNILERFSAQQFPDLHSELNLSSLELGDSALYFCASSPGITGSYGYTFGSGTRLTVV.

A note on this clonotype: A much larger clone lies a single base off, so this may be a read error. CDR3 residues: CDSLTVMNYGYTF. In nucleotides, the CDR3 is TGTGACAGCCTTACAGTCATGAACTATGGCTACACCTTC. The gene calls are TRBV6-6 and TRBJ1-2; D unclear. This CDR3 comprises 13 residues. Germline V lookup: CDR1 MNHNY, CDR2 SVGAGI (reference sequence).

In its sample, this clonotype was seen a few times. The chain employs TRBV19 and TRBJ1-5; D gene unclear. The CDR3 covers 15 residues. Per the germline V gene, CDR1 is LNHDA and CDR2 is SQIVND (reference sequence). The V end was cut by 3 bases, the J end by 1 base, with 10 bases between. In DNA form, the CDR3 reads TGTGCCAGTAGTATTCCCAGGCCCAGCAATCAGCCCCAGCATTTT. It encodes CASSIPRPSNQPQHF.

The sample holds many counts of this clonotype. The rearrangement links TRBV18 to TRBJ2-2; no definite D call. The ends were cut back, 0 bases at V and 4 bases at J, with 0 bases in the middle. There are 12 residues in the CDR3. The germline gives CDR1 KGHSH, CDR2 LQKENI. CDR3 in amino acids: CASSPPTGELFF. The CDR3 DNA follows: TGTGCCAGCTCACCACCCACCGGGGAGCTGTTTTTT.

V gene TRBV11-3 combines with J gene TRBJ1-1; 7 bases agree with TRBD1. The V gene end was trimmed by 1 base and the J gene end by 4 bases; junction bases not matched to a gene: 3. CDR3 size: 14 residues. Germline V gene data show CDR1 as SGHNT and CDR2 as YENEEA. CDR3 region: CASSLGGDSTEAFF. DNA of the CDR3: TGTGCCAGCAGCTTAGGGGGGGACAGCACTGAAGCTTTCTTT.

This clonotype was seen only a few times. V gene TRBV7-2 combines with J gene TRBJ1-5; the D gene is possibly TRBD1 (6 bases). Germline lookup yields CDR1 SGHTA and CDR2 FQGNSA. V dropped 2 bases and J dropped 5 bases, with 10 bases sitting between them. CDR3 length equals 14 residues. CDR3 sequence: CASSLLGTYQPQHF. CDR3 DNA sequence: TGTGCCAGCAGCTTATTAGGGACATATCAGCCCCAGCATTTT.

This rearrangement joins TRBV6-5 to TRBJ1-3, with 9 bases that match TRBD1. V lost 2 bases and J lost 2; bases outside the gene matches: 1. Germline V CDR1 and CDR2: MNHEY, SVGAGI. The CDR3 has 15 amino acids. In nucleotides, the CDR3 is TGTGCCAGCAGTTACGACAGGGGGACTGGAAACACCATATATTTT. Translation gives CASSYDRGTGNTIYF.

Concerning this clonotype: A single base separates this from a much larger clone, so it may be a read error. V usage is TRBV20-1 and J usage is TRBJ2-3; perhaps TRBD2 as D (6 bases). Trimming removed 2 bases at V and 4 bases at J, with 10 bases between. The germline V gene has CDR1 DFQATT and CDR2 SNEGSKA (reference sequence). The CDR3 length is 13 residues. This chain's CDR3 is CSARSRRADTQYF. DNA for the CDR3: TGCAGTGCTAGAAGCAGGAGGGCAGATACGCAGTATTTT.

The chain carries TRBV5-1 and TRBJ2-5, with 8 bases identical to TRBD1. Germline V gene data show CDR1 as SGHRS and CDR2 as YFSETQ. Trimming cost V 4 bases and J 5 bases; bases outside gene matches: 7. The CDR3 has 14 residues. CDR3 loop: CASSPGGGRETQYF. CDR3 bases: TGCGCCAGCAGCCCAGGGGGCGGGCGGGAGACCCAGTACTTC.

This clonotype turned up a few times. The chain combines TRBV6-2 or TRBV6-3 with TRBJ2-2; 7 bases match TRBD2. Germline V gives CDR1 MNHEY, CDR2 SVGEGT. V shed 4 bases and J 5 bases; nucleotides not matched to a gene: 10. The CDR3 spans 16 residues. Here the CDR3 DNA reads TGTGCCAGCAGTTTGGAGCGGGGATGGTATACCGGGGAGCTGTTTTTT. It specifies CASSLERGWYTGELFF.

This clonotype appeared a few times. The V gene is TRBV5-1, the J gene TRBJ2-7, with 9 bases aligning to TRBD2. The trim removed 3 bases at V and 7 bases at J, leaving 8 bases unmatched. Germline loops: CDR1 SGHRS, CDR2 YFSETQ. The CDR3 runs 14 residues. The CDR3 nucleotides read TGCGCCAGCAGCTCCTCGACTAGCGGTGAAGAGCAGTACTTC. It yields the protein CASSSSTSGEEQYF.

In this sample, this clonotype turned up many times. The chain couples TRBV10-3 to TRBJ2-1, with TRBD2 as a possible D gene (6 bases). V was pared by 4 bases and J by 9 bases, with 13 bases between. The CDR3 runs to 13 residues. The germline CDR1 and CDR2 sequences are ENHRY and SYGVKD. The CDR3 here is CAISARGQVEQFF. In DNA form, the CDR3 reads TGTGCCATCAGTGCGCGGGGTCAGGTTGAGCAGTTCTTC.

This clonotype was found a few times. The chain is built from TRBV9 and TRBJ1-1; 7 nucleotides align to TRBD1. The CDR3 has 14 residues. The V gene's germline CDR1 is SGDLS and CDR2 YYNGEE. V was clipped by 1 base and J by 4 bases; unmatched bases: 4. The CDR3 DNA sequence: TGTGCCAGCAGCGTAATTCAGGGGGGCACTGAAGCTTTCTTT. This gives the protein CASSVIQGGTEAFF.

Comments on this clonotype: A much larger clone lies a single base off, so this may be a read error. The chain joins TRBV7-2 to TRBJ2-7; D might be TRBD2 (5 bases). This CDR3 region has 16 residues. Germline assignment: CDR1 SGHTA and CDR2 FQGNSA. V was trimmed by 2 bases and J by 5 bases, leaving 19 bases between them. CDR3 sequence (DNA): TGTGCCAGCAGCTTACTAGCAGCCGTCGCAGGCCACGAGCAGTACTTC. Its protein is CASSLLAAVAGHEQYF.

This clonotype was seen a handful of times. The V call is TRBV5-1, the J call TRBJ2-3; D unresolved. V lost 4 bases and J lost 5, with 11 bases in between. The V gene's germline CDR1 is SGHRS and CDR2 YFSETQ. This CDR3 is built from 13 residues. CDR3 in DNA: TGCGCCAGCAGCCCCCTGACTCTAGATACGCAGTATTTT. Translated, it gives CASSPLTLDTQYF.